The 19 T cell receptor beta chains below all came from one sample that was sequenced in a study of T cell changes during pregnancy in multiple sclerosis. The method was immunoSEQ multiplex PCR; TCRdb's version includes in-frame clones alone and lacks a portion of them. The table lists around 56,000 clones, less than 95% of them singletons, with more than 2% in the top ten. The specimen comprised peripheral blood, sampled in the first trimester of pregnancy. All receptors come from a female donor in good health, enrolled as a control in a pregnancy study.

The rearrangement joins TRBV14 to TRBJ2-3, with 14 bases matching TRBD2. Per the germline V gene, CDR1 is SGHDN and CDR2 is FVKESK. CDR3 size: 15 residues. V shed 4 bases, J shed 3 bases, and the junction held 0 bases outside the gene matches. The CDR3 nucleotides read TGTGCCAGCAGCCGGACTAGCGGGGGGACAGATACGCAGTATTTT. Protein product: CASSRTSGGTDTQYF. Based on the CDR3 plus reference TRBV14 and TRBJ2-3, the full variable domain is EAGVTQFPSHSVIEKGQTVTLRCDPISGHDNLYWYRRVMGKEIKFLLHFVKESKQDESGMPNNRFLAERTGGTYSTLKVQPAELEDSGVYFCASSRTSGGTDTQYFGPGTRLTVL.

The V call is TRBV9, the J call TRBJ2-3, with D possibly being TRBD1 (6 bases). The V gene lost 4 bases and the J gene lost 1 base, with 13 bases spanning the gap. Germline V CDR1 and CDR2: SGDLS, YYNGEE. This CDR3 comprises 15 residues. The CDR3 sequence is CASSPKQGRTDTQYF. In nucleotides, the CDR3 is TGTGCCAGCAGCCCAAAACAGGGCCGCACAGATACGCAGTATTTT.

V gene TRBV19 combines with J gene TRBJ1-2; D perhaps matches TRBD1 (5 bases). Looked up from germline, CDR1 is LNHDA and CDR2 is SQIVND (reference sequence). CDR3 size: 13 residues. Trimming left V 3 bases short and J 4 bases short, with 9 bases between. This chain's CDR3 is CASSIYRSYGYTF. The CDR3 DNA follows: TGTGCCAGTAGTATTTACAGGTCCTATGGCTACACCTTC.

This clone has only a few counts. The chain is built from TRBV6-1 and TRBJ1-6; 10 bases are a match to TRBD1. Looked up from germline, CDR1 is MNHNS and CDR2 is SASEGT. This CDR3 contains 14 residues. Trimming cost V 9 bases and J 10 bases; bases outside gene matches: 9. The CDR3 here is CASHTGTGVSPLHF. CDR3 bases: TGTGCCAGTCATACCGGGACAGGGGTATCACCCCTCCACTTT.

The chain combines TRBV9 with TRBJ2-1, with 9 bases identical to TRBD1. The CDR3 is made up of 15 amino acids. V was clipped by 4 bases and J by 6 bases; unmatched bases: 8. Germline assignment: CDR1 SGDLS and CDR2 YYNGEE. The CDR3 region has the DNA TGTGCCAGCAGCCCGGACAGGGGAGTAGGCAATGAGCAGTTCTTC. This sequence encodes CASSPDRGVGNEQFF.

The V call is TRBV28, the J call TRBJ1-5; D might be TRBD1 (6 bases). Germline V gene lookup returns CDR1 MDHEN and CDR2 SYDVKM. The CDR3 is 15 residues long. The germline V and J ends were trimmed by 9 bases and 4 bases, with 19 bases remaining between them. The chain's CDR3 is CASFNVAQGNQPQHF. The CDR3, as DNA: TGTGCCAGTTTTAATGTAGCACAGGGTAATCAGCCCCAGCATTTT.

The chain joins TRBV30 to TRBJ1-5; tentatively, D is TRBD1 (5 bases). This CDR3 spans 11 amino acids. The V end lost 3 bases, the J end lost 7 bases, and 7 bases lay between the germline ends. CDR1 is GTSNPN and CDR2 is SVGIG in the germline V gene (reference sequence). The CDR3 nucleotides are TGTGCCTGGAGCCAGGGACAGCCCCAGCATTTT. It translates to CAWSQGQPQHF. Using reference TRBV30 and TRBJ1-5 for the parts outside the CDR3, the full variable domain is SQTIHQWPATLVQPVGSPLSLECTVEGTSNPNLYWYRQAAGRGLQLLFYSVGIGQISSEVPQNLSASRPQDRQFILSSKKLLLSDSGFYLCAWSQGQPQHFGDGTRLSIL.

In DNA, the CDR3 is TGTGCCAGCAGCGTAGCCGCAGATACGCAGTATTTT. Translated, it gives CASSVAADTQYF. The rearrangement links TRBV9 to TRBJ2-3, with D unresolved. Trimming took 0 bases from V and 4 from J, leaving 3 bases between them. The CDR3 contains 12 residues. Germline CDR1 SGDLS, CDR2 YYNGEE.

The J gene is TRBJ2-7, the V gene TRBV27; D not certain. The CDR3 extends over 13 amino acids. The V end lost 2 bases, the J end lost 4 bases, and 9 bases lay between the germline ends. Germline CDR1 reads MNHEY; CDR2 reads SMNVEV (reference sequence). In nucleotides, the CDR3 is TGTGCCAGCAGTTTAAGCCAGGATTACGAGCAGTACTTC. It yields the protein CASSLSQDYEQYF.

The CDR3: CAWSQASLDTGELFF. The CDR3 nucleotides read TGTGCCTGGAGTCAAGCTAGCCTCGACACCGGGGAGCTGTTTTTT. V and J are TRBV30 and TRBJ2-2; maybe TRBD2 (5 bases). Between the trimmed V and J ends, which lost 2 bases and 3 bases, there was a span of 13 bases. Germline loops: CDR1 GTSNPN, CDR2 SVGIG (reference sequence). This CDR3 has 15 amino acids. Based on the CDR3 plus reference TRBV30 and TRBJ2-2, the full variable domain is SQTIHQWPATLVQPVGSPLSLECTVEGTSNPNLYWYRQAAGRGLQLLFYSVGIGQISSEVPQNLSASRPQDRQFILSSKKLLLSDSGFYLCAWSQASLDTGELFFGEGSRLTVL.

The chain combines TRBV10-1 with TRBJ2-1; a weak D match, TRBD2 (5 bases). The CDR3 totals 22 residues. V was clipped by 3 bases and J by 0 bases, with 30 bases between them. Germline V lookup: CDR1 WNHNN, CDR2 SYGVQD (reference sequence). CDR3 coding DNA: TGCGCCAGCAGTGAAACCTGGTGGAGTGGGGAGTCCATAGGAAGCTCCTACAATGAGCAGTTCTTC. It encodes CASSETWWSGESIGSSYNEQFF.

The rearrangement uses TRBV6-4 and TRBJ2-2; D ambiguous. Germline V gene sequence: CDR1 MRHNA, CDR2 SNTAGT. The length of the CDR3 is 13 residues. The V end was cut by 9 bases, the J end by 0 bases, with 8 bases between. In nucleotides, the CDR3 is TGTGCCAGTAAACAGCCGAACACCGGGGAGCTGTTTTTT. Translation gives CASKQPNTGELFF.

The rearrangement uses TRBV2 and TRBJ2-2; D may be TRBD2 (5 bases). This CDR3 region has 12 residues. With 6 bases removed from V and 7 bases from J, the gap between germline ends came to 9 bases. CDR1 SNHLY and CDR2 FYNNEI come from the germline V gene. CDR3 sequence reads: CASRRGNGELFF. The CDR3, as DNA: TGTGCCAGCAGACGAGGGAACGGGGAGCTGTTTTTT. Drawing the rest from reference TRBV2 and TRBJ2-2, the complete variable domain is EPEVTQTPSHQVTQMGQEVILRCVPISNHLYFYWYRQILGQKVEFLVSFYNNEISEKSEIFDDQFSVERPDGSNFTLKIRSTKLEDSAMYFCASRRGNGELFFGEGSRLTVL.

The V gene is TRBV28, the J gene TRBJ2-3; 9 bases fit TRBD1. CDR1 is MDHEN, CDR2 SYDVKM, per germline. Trimming at V came to 5 bases and at J to 5 bases, leaving 8 bases not matched to a gene. The CDR3 runs to 15 residues. CDR3 sequence (DNA): TGTGCCAGCAGTCACGGACAGGGGTTGGTAGATACGCAGTATTTT. It translates to CASSHGQGLVDTQYF.

This sequence joins TRBV28 and TRBJ1-1; D possibly corresponds to TRBD1 (5 bases). This CDR3 comprises 12 residues. The V gene's germline CDR1 is MDHEN and CDR2 SYDVKM. The V gene lost 5 bases and the J gene lost 8 bases, with 12 bases spanning the gap. In DNA, the CDR3 is TGTGCCAGCAGTCCGATCGGGGGAGAAGCTTTCTTT. Its protein is CASSPIGGEAFF.

The chain joins TRBV6-5 to TRBJ1-1, with D unclear. The CDR3 totals 13 residues. Trimming removed 2 bases at V and 3 bases at J, with 7 bases between. CDR1 and CDR2 from the germline V gene are MNHEY and SVGAGI. CDR3: CASSYVRDTEAFF. The DNA of the CDR3 is TGTGCCAGCAGTTACGTGAGGGACACTGAAGCTTTCTTT.

The chain employs TRBV19 and TRBJ2-1; TRBD2 matches 9 bases. The CDR3 totals 15 residues. V lost 1 base to trimming and J lost 8 bases; unmatched junction nucleotides: 6. The germline gives CDR1 LNHDA, CDR2 SQIVND (reference sequence). The CDR3 spells CASSIVSSGGYEQFF. CDR3 sequence (DNA): TGTGCCAGTAGTATAGTTTCCAGCGGGGGGTATGAGCAGTTCTTC.

The genes are TRBV19 and TRBJ2-2; the match to TRBD2 covers 10 bases. The CDR3 length is 19 residues. Trimming cost V 4 bases and J 5 bases; bases outside gene matches: 16. Germline values: CDR1 LNHDA, CDR2 SQIVND (reference sequence). The CDR3 is CASSTHPTGVLAGTGELFF. In DNA, the CDR3 is TGTGCCAGTAGTACCCACCCAACAGGGGTACTAGCGGGAACCGGGGAGCTGTTTTTT.

The rearrangement links TRBV29-1 to TRBJ2-1, with a tentative D call TRBD2 (5 bases). This CDR3 has 11 amino acids. Germline V gene lookup returns CDR1 SQVTM and CDR2 ANQGSEA. The V and J ends lost 1 base and 10 bases respectively, with 8 bases between them. The CDR3 reads CSVEVLGEQFF. CDR3 nucleotide sequence: TGCAGCGTTGAAGTACTAGGGGAGCAGTTCTTC.